A single sample gave rise to the 30 T cell receptor beta chains below, sequenced in a study of cytomegalovirus exposure and HLA in healthy donors. Amplification used 60 Vbeta primers and 13 Jbeta primers. This table comes from immunoSEQ multiplex PCR, and its TCRdb copy is limited to in-frame clones, with some not included. The sample has 200,000 or so clones; approximately 84% are singletons. Sequences were obtained from PBMCs. Receptor source: a girl in the first two years of life in good health and CMV-seronegative.

This chain links TRBV4-3 with TRBJ2-1, with 9 bases that match TRBD2. Germline CDR1 is LGHNA and CDR2 is YSLEER. The CDR3 consists of 18 residues. V was clipped by 4 bases and J by 7 bases; unmatched bases: 17. The CDR3 protein is CASSLQSVLAGYQNEQFF. The DNA for the CDR3 is TGCGCCAGCAGCCTCCAAAGCGTGCTAGCGGGATATCAGAATGAGCAGTTCTTC.

The chain is built from TRBV7-2 and TRBJ1-3, with D hard to call. Trimming cost V 5 bases and J 0 bases, with 11 bases left between them. The CDR3 spans 15 residues. Germline assignment: CDR1 SGHTA and CDR2 FQGNSA. The CDR3 DNA follows: TGTGCCAGCAGCCCTAGATATCTCTCTGGAAACACCATATATTTT. Protein: CASSPRYLSGNTIYF.

The chain combines TRBV25-1 with TRBJ1-2; D possibly corresponds to TRBD1 (5 bases). The CDR3 loop spans 12 amino acids. CDR1 MGHDK and CDR2 SYGVNS come from the germline V gene. Trimming pared 3 bases from V and 7 bases from J, leaving 9 bases between. CDR3 region: CASSDSGFGYTF. CDR3 nucleotide sequence: TGTGCCAGCAGTGACTCAGGGTTTGGCTACACCTTC.

The chain recombines TRBV27 with TRBJ2-3; D is possibly TRBD2 (5 bases). V was pared by 1 base and J by 2 bases, with 19 bases between. The CDR3 covers 18 residues. The germline CDR1 and CDR2 sequences are MNHEY and SMNVEV (reference sequence). The CDR3 spells CASSLFRTGLLFTDTQYF. In DNA, the CDR3 is TGTGCCAGCAGTTTATTCAGGACTGGACTCTTATTCACAGATACGCAGTATTTT.

The chain carries TRBV2 and TRBJ1-2; the match to TRBD1 covers 7 bases. The trim removed 5 bases at V and 8 bases at J, leaving 14 bases unmatched. The CDR3 is 15 amino acids. Germline CDR1 SNHLY, CDR2 FYNNEI. Here the CDR3 reads CASSPYANQGGGYTF. The CDR3 DNA is TGTGCCAGCAGTCCCTATGCTAACCAGGGGGGCGGCTACACCTTC.

This clone was counted once. One end of the junction fails to match germline, which may point to a read error. The chain recombines TRBV7-9 with TRBJ2-1, with 7 nucleotides matching TRBD2. Looked up from germline, CDR1 is SEHNR and CDR2 is FQNEAQ (reference sequence). There are 15 residues in the CDR3. The CDR3 bases are TGTTCCAGCAGCGTTCTAGCGGACCTCTACAATGAGCAGTTCTTC. Translation: CSSSVLADLYNEQFF.

The chain carries TRBV4-1 and TRBJ2-7; D gene ambiguous. V was pared by 6 bases and J by 1 base, with 10 bases between. CDR3 length: 13 amino acids. The germline V gene has CDR1 MGHRA and CDR2 YSYEKL. The CDR3 DNA reads as TGCGCCAGCAGTCAAAGCCCGTCCTACGAGCAGTACTTC. The encoded protein is CASSQSPSYEQYF.

The chain recombines TRBV5-8 with TRBJ2-1, with 12 positions matching TRBD2. The CDR3 runs to 20 residues. V lost 1 base and J lost 10; bases outside the gene matches: 21. From germline, CDR1 is SGHTS and CDR2 YDEGEE. CDR3 DNA: TGTGCCAGCAGCTTGTGGAAGCTAGCGGGGGGGCCTTCGACCAGACGCGAGCAGTTCTTC. Amino acid sequence: CASSLWKLAGGPSTRREQFF.

The chain employs TRBV4-3 and TRBJ1-1; TRBD1 aligns across 8 bases. With V trimmed by 0 bases and J by 5 bases, 5 bases remained unmatched. The CDR3 covers 15 residues. The germline gives CDR1 LGHNA, CDR2 YSLEER. The CDR3 loop reads CASSQDRNRGTEAFF. The DNA for the CDR3 is TGCGCCAGCAGCCAAGATCGCAACAGGGGGACTGAAGCTTTCTTT.

This chain connects TRBV9 to TRBJ2-3, with 15 bases that match TRBD2. After removal of 1 base from V and 2 bases from J, the junction contained 11 bases not matched to a gene. In germline, CDR1 is SGDLS, CDR2 YYNGEE. The CDR3 has 20 amino acids. CDR3 loop: CASSVIPVGTSGGLTDTQYF. DNA for the CDR3: TGTGCCAGCAGCGTAATTCCGGTGGGGACTAGCGGGGGGCTCACAGATACGCAGTATTTT. The full variable domain, in which reference TRBV9 and TRBJ2-3 provide the parts outside the CDR3, is DSGVTQTPKHLITATGQRVTLRCSPRSGDLSVYWYQQSLDQGLQFLIQYYNGEERAKGNILERFSAQQFPDLHSELNLSSLELGDSALYFCASSVIPVGTSGGLTDTQYFGPGTRLTVL.

CDR3 nucleotides: TGTGCCAGCAGACCGGGACAGGGCGTTTTTCGCAATCAGCCCCAGCATTTT. This gives the protein CASRPGQGVFRNQPQHF. The chain has TRBV2 and TRBJ1-5, with 9 nucleotides matching TRBD1. Germline CDR1 is SNHLY and CDR2 is FYNNEI. CDR3 size: 17 residues. Trimming removed 6 bases from V and 2 bases from J; junction bases left unmatched: 11.

This sequence joins TRBV30 and TRBJ2-2; D gene uncertain. The CDR3 consists of 13 residues. Trimming took off 5 bases at V and 4 bases at J, with 11 bases between the two ends. Germline V gene data show CDR1 as GTSNPN and CDR2 as SVGIG (reference sequence). The CDR3 region has the DNA TGTGCCTGGCGCCAACAGAGCACCGGGGAGCTGTTTTTT. Translation: CAWRQQSTGELFF.

The V and J genes are TRBV7-9 and TRBJ2-7; 10 bases align to TRBD2. Germline CDR1 and CDR2: SEHNR and FQNEAQ (reference sequence). This CDR3 has 15 residues. With 5 bases clipped from V and 2 bases from J, the junction kept 6 bases outside the gene matches. CDR3 loop: CASSPGLAVPYEQYF. The DNA of the CDR3 is TGTGCCAGCAGCCCCGGACTAGCGGTCCCCTACGAGCAGTACTTC.

The chain employs TRBV5-1 and TRBJ2-5, with D tentatively TRBD1 (7 bases). Germline CDR1 SGHRS, CDR2 YFSETQ. This CDR3 region has 14 residues. The germline V and J ends were trimmed by 2 bases and 2 bases, with 10 bases remaining between them. In DNA, the CDR3 is TGCGCCAGCAGCTTCCAGGGGGGACAAGAGACCCAGTACTTC. Translation: CASSFQGGQETQYF.

This clone was found once. V and J are TRBV5-1 and TRBJ2-7; D is undetermined. V lost 6 bases to trimming and J lost 2 bases, with 12 bases between them. The CDR3 loop spans 13 amino acids. CDR1 SGHRS and CDR2 YFSETQ come from the germline V gene. This CDR3 is CASTGRSAYEQYF. The CDR3 region has the DNA TGCGCCAGCACCGGAAGGAGCGCCTACGAGCAGTACTTC.

The chain uses TRBV5-1 and TRBJ2-1; 8 positions agree with TRBD2. Germline CDR1 SGHRS, CDR2 YFSETQ. The CDR3 is 14 residues long. J was trimmed by 8 bases and V by 2 bases; bases with no gene match: 6. In DNA form, the CDR3 reads TGCGCCAGCAGCTTTGGGACTAGGAGCGATGAGCAGTTCTTC. It codes for CASSFGTRSDEQFF.

The chain couples TRBV19 to TRBJ2-7, with D maybe TRBD1 (6 bases). V was trimmed by 6 bases and J by 3 bases, leaving 18 bases between them. The CDR3 covers 15 residues. Germline V lookup: CDR1 LNHDA, CDR2 SQIVND (reference sequence). CDR3 nucleotide sequence: TGTGCCAGTAGACTACAGGGTACGGGGAACTACGAGCAGTACTTC. It encodes CASRLQGTGNYEQYF.

The J gene is TRBJ2-2, the V gene TRBV9, with D maybe TRBD2 (6 bases). CDR1 and CDR2 from the germline V gene are SGDLS and YYNGEE. The germline V and J ends were trimmed by 3 bases and 5 bases, with 17 bases remaining between them. The CDR3 has 16 amino acids. CDR3 loop: CASSATGSVGTGELFF. As DNA, the CDR3 is TGTGCCAGCAGCGCAACCGGGAGCGTCGGTACCGGGGAGCTGTTTTTT.

This clone was seen only a few times. The chain links TRBV6-5 to TRBJ1-1; 10 bases fit TRBD1. Germline CDR1 MNHEY, CDR2 SVGAGI. The CDR3 totals 16 residues. J was trimmed by 4 bases and V by 2 bases; bases with no gene match: 7. CDR3 region: CASSYGTGAGFTEAFF. Here the CDR3 DNA reads TGTGCCAGCAGTTACGGGACAGGGGCCGGTTTCACTGAAGCTTTCTTT.

The rearrangement uses TRBV5-1 and TRBJ1-1; no definite D call. The CDR3 runs 13 residues. V was pared by 7 bases and J by 3 bases, with 13 bases between. Germline V lookup: CDR1 SGHRS, CDR2 YFSETQ. The CDR3 DNA follows: TGCGCCAGCGCAGGACTTACGGACACTGAAGCTTTCTTT. Amino acid sequence: CASAGLTDTEAFF.

The chain employs TRBV7-2 and TRBJ2-3; D gene ambiguous. CDR1 and CDR2 (germline): SGHTA, FQGNSA. The CDR3 runs 19 residues. The V end was cut by 5 bases, the J end by 0 bases, with 24 bases between. In nucleotides, the CDR3 is TGTGCCAGCAGCCCATCCCCGGTCCCTCGCCTCAATAGCACAGATACGCAGTATTTT. Protein: CASSPSPVPRLNSTDTQYF.

Points on this clone: A read error may produce the germline difference seen at one junction end. V usage is TRBV7-9 and J usage is TRBJ1-2, with D tentatively TRBD1 (5 bases). CDR3 size: 12 residues. From germline, CDR1 is SEHNR and CDR2 FQNEAQ (reference sequence). Here the CDR3 reads CSSSFDSYGYTF. CDR3 bases: TGTTCCAGCAGCTTTGACAGCTATGGCTACACCTTC. Full variable domain (missing parts from reference TRBV7-9 and TRBJ1-2): DTGVSQNPRHKITKRGQNVTFRCDPISEHNRLYWYRQTLGQGPEFLTYFQNEAQLEKSRLLSDRFSAERPKGSFSTLEIQRTEQGDSAMYLCSSSFDSYGYTFGSGTRLTVV.

The rearrangement uses TRBV6-5 and TRBJ1-2, with 9 bases lining up with TRBD1. Per the germline V gene, CDR1 is MNHEY and CDR2 is SVGAGI. The V and J ends lost 2 bases and 8 bases, in that order; junction bases with no gene match: 9. The CDR3 covers 15 residues. The CDR3 spells CASSYGTGSLLGYTF. The CDR3 DNA sequence: TGTGCCAGCAGTTACGGGACAGGGTCCCTCTTAGGCTACACCTTC.

The chain carries TRBV13 and TRBJ2-7, with a tentative D call TRBD1 (5 bases). The CDR3 consists of 14 residues. V was trimmed by 4 bases and J by 2 bases, leaving 12 bases between them. Germline assignment: CDR1 PRHDT and CDR2 FYEKMQ (reference sequence). The CDR3 coding sequence is TGTGCCAGCAGCTCCCGAGACAGCCCCTACGAGCAGTACTTC. Protein: CASSSRDSPYEQYF.

The chain has TRBV18 and TRBJ1-2; D is possibly TRBD1 (6 bases). V was trimmed by 1 base and J by 7 bases, leaving 13 bases between them. CDR1 is KGHSH and CDR2 is LQKENI in the germline V gene. The CDR3 is 14 amino acids. CDR3 residues: CASSPRQGKFGYTF. DNA of the CDR3: TGTGCCAGCTCACCACGGCAGGGGAAGTTTGGCTACACCTTC.

V usage is TRBV2 and J usage is TRBJ2-2, with TRBD1 matching over 12 bases. CDR3 length: 16 residues. The trim removed 7 bases at V and 4 bases at J, leaving 7 bases unmatched. Per the germline V gene, CDR1 is SNHLY and CDR2 is FYNNEI. In DNA form, the CDR3 reads TGTGCCAGCAAACCGGGGACAGGGGGCCCCACCGGGGAGCTGTTTTTT. Translation: CASKPGTGGPTGELFF.

The genes are TRBV6-5 and TRBJ2-1; 10 bases match TRBD2. CDR1 and CDR2 from the germline V gene are MNHEY and SVGAGI. V was clipped by 0 bases and J by 8 bases; unmatched bases: 7. The length of the CDR3 is 16 residues. CDR3 sequence reads: CASSYSRSGGAYEQFF. The CDR3 region has the DNA TGTGCCAGCAGTTACTCTAGGAGCGGGGGGGCATATGAGCAGTTCTTC.

V usage is TRBV6-1 and J usage is TRBJ1-1, with 10 bases lining up with TRBD1. With V trimmed by 0 bases and J by 5 bases, 3 bases remained unmatched. The germline CDR1 and CDR2 sequences are MNHNS and SASEGT. This CDR3 contains 15 residues. The DNA for the CDR3 is TGTGCCAGCAGTGAAGCGGGGACAGGGGTAACTGAAGCTTTCTTT. It encodes CASSEAGTGVTEAFF.

The chain combines TRBV19 with TRBJ1-2; TRBD1 agrees at 10 bases. The CDR3 length is 13 residues. After removal of 8 bases from V and 8 bases from J, the junction contained 8 bases not matched to a gene. Germline CDR1 and CDR2: LNHDA and SQIVND (reference sequence). CDR3 sequence (DNA): TGTGCCAGTTCGGGAGACAGGGGGCGAGGCTACACCTTC. Amino acid sequence: CASSGDRGRGYTF. Full variable domain (missing parts from reference TRBV19 and TRBJ1-2): DGGITQSPKYLFRKEGQNVTLSCEQNLNHDAMYWYRQDPGQGLRLIYYSQIVNDFQKGDIAEGYSVSREKKESFPLTVTSAQKNPTAFYLCASSGDRGRGYTFGSGTRLTVV.

The rearrangement links TRBV5-1 to TRBJ2-5; 12 bases match TRBD2. The CDR3 runs 20 residues. With 4 bases clipped from V and 4 bases from J, the junction kept 20 bases outside the gene matches. CDR1 and CDR2 from the germline V gene are SGHRS and YFSETQ. The chain's CDR3 is CASSPLGLAGGALSLETQYF. CDR3 in DNA: TGCGCCAGCAGCCCCTTGGGCCTAGCGGGAGGGGCCCTCTCGCTAGAGACCCAGTACTTC.